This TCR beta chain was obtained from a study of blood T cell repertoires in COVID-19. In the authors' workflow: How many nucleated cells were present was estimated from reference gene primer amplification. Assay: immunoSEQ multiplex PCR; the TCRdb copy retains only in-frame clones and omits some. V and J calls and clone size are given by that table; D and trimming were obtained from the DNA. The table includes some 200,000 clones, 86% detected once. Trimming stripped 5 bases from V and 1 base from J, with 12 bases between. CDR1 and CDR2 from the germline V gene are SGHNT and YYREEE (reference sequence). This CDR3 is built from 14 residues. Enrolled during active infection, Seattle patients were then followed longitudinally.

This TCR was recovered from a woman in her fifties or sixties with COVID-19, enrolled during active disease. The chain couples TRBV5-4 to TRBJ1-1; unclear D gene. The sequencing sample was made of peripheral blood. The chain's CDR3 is CASRRSGGNTEAFF. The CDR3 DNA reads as TGTGCCAGCAGACGGAGCGGAGGGAACACTGAAGCTTTCTTT.